This T cell receptor beta chain was found in a study of lymphopenia after photon versus proton radiotherapy. General study results and limits: Oligoclonal CD8+ Temra expansion after nadir drove photon patients' diversity drop.

The repertoire was sequenced with immunoSEQ multiplex PCR; TCRdb's copy has only in-frame clones and lacks some. This sample carries tens of thousands of clones, approximately 86% of them seen once, and the ten largest clones take about a tenth. Germline V gene data show CDR1 as SGHTA and CDR2 as FQGNSA. Trimming took 2 bases from V and 7 from J, leaving 9 bases between them. The length of the CDR3 is 14 residues. A word on this clone: Its specificity is unknown.

The receptor comes from a woman in her 70s with pancreatic cancer. Some clones in this sample may be carry-over from other donors' samples. The sample here was peripheral blood, taken from a patient treated with proton-based radiotherapy. The chain links TRBV7-2 to TRBJ1-6; D is uncertain. CDR3 in amino acids: CASSLYGDNSPLHF. CDR3 nucleotide sequence: TGTGCCAGCAGCTTATATGGTGACAATTCACCCCTCCACTTT. The full variable domain, in which reference TRBV7-2 and TRBJ1-6 provide the parts outside the CDR3, is GAGVSQSPSNKVTEKGKDVELRCDPISGHTALYWYRQSLGQGLEFLIYFQGNSAPDKSGLPSDRFSAERTGGSVSTLTIQRTQQEDSAVYLCASSLYGDNSPLHFGNGTRLTVT.